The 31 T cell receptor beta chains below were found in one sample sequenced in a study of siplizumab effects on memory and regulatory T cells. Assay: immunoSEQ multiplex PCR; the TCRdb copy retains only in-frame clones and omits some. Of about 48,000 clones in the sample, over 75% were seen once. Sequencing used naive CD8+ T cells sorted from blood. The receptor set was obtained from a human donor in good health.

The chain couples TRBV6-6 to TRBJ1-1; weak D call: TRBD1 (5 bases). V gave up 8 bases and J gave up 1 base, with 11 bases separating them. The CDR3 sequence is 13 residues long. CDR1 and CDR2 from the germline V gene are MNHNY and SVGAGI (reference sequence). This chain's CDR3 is CASPGRSNTEAFF. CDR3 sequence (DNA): TGTGCCAGCCCGGGACGTTCGAACACTGAAGCTTTCTTT.

The CDR3 reads CASSLRDAYGYTF. CDR3 sequence (DNA): TGTGCCAGCAGCTTACGGGATGCCTATGGCTACACCTTC. The gene calls are TRBV5-6 and TRBJ1-2; D is uncertain. Germline V lookup: CDR1 SGHDT, CDR2 YYEEEE. The CDR3 loop spans 13 amino acids. Trimming pared 2 bases from V and 4 bases from J, leaving 9 bases between.

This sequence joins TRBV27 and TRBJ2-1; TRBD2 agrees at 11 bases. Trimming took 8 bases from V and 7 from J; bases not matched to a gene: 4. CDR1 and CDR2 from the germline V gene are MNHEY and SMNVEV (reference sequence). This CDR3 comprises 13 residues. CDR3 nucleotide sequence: TGTGCCAGCCAACTAGCGGGAGCGAATGAGCAGTTCTTC. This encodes CASQLAGANEQFF.

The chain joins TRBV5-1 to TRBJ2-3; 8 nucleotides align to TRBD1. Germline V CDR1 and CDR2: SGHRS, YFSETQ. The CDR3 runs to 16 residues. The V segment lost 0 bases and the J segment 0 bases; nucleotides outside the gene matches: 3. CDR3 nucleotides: TGCGCCAGCAGCTTGGAACAGGGGGGTAGCACAGATACGCAGTATTTT. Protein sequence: CASSLEQGGSTDTQYF.

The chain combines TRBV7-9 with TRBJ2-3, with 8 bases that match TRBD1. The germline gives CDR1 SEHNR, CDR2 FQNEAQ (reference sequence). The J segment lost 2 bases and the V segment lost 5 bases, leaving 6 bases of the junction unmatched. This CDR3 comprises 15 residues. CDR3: CASSPSGGFTDTQYF. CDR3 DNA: TGTGCCAGCAGCCCTTCAGGGGGCTTCACAGATACGCAGTATTTT.

CDR3 in amino acids: CASSPVGGLTDTQYF. The CDR3, as DNA: TGTGCCAGCTCACCGGTGGGAGGCCTCACAGATACGCAGTATTTT. This chain links TRBV18 with TRBJ2-3; possibly TRBD2 for D (6 bases). The CDR3 totals 15 residues. Germline V gives CDR1 KGHSH, CDR2 LQKENI. V gave up 3 bases and J gave up 2 bases, with 12 bases separating them.

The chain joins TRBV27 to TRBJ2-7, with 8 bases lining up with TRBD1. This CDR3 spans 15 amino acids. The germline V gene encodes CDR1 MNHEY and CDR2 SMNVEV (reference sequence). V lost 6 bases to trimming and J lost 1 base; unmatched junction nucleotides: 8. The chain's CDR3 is CASSIDRGGSYEQYF. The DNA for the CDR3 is TGTGCCAGCAGCATTGACAGGGGAGGATCCTACGAGCAGTACTTC.

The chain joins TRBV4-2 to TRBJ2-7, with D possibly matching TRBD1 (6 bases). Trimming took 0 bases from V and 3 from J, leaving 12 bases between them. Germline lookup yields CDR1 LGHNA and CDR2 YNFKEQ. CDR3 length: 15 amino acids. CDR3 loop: CASSQEAGGFYEQYF. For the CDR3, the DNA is TGTGCCAGCAGCCAAGAGGCTGGGGGCTTCTACGAGCAGTACTTC.

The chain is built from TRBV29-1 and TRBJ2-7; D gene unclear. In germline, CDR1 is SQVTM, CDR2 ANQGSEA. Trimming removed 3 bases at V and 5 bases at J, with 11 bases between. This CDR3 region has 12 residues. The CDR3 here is CSVEWSIDEQYF. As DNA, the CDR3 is TGCAGCGTTGAGTGGAGTATCGACGAGCAGTACTTC.

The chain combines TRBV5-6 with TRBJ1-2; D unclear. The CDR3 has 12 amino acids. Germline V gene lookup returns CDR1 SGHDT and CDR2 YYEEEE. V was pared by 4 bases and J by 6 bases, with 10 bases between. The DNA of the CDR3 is TGTGCCAGCAGCGTTTTGCAGAATGGCTACACCTTC. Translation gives CASSVLQNGYTF.

In nucleotides, the CDR3 is TGTGCCAGCAGCGTCGGGGTCGACTATGGCTACACCTTC. Translated: CASSVGVDYGYTF. The chain joins TRBV5-5 to TRBJ1-2; D ambiguous. The CDR3 loop spans 13 amino acids. Trimming pared 4 bases from V and 3 bases from J, leaving 10 bases between. The germline CDR1 and CDR2 sequences are SGHKS and YYEKEE (reference sequence).

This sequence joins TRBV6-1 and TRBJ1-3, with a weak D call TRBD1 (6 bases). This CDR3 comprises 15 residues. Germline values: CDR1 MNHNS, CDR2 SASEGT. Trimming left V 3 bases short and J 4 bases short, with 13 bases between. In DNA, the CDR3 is TGTGCCAGCAGTGAGTGGGGGGCGCGAGGAAACACCATATATTTT. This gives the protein CASSEWGARGNTIYF.

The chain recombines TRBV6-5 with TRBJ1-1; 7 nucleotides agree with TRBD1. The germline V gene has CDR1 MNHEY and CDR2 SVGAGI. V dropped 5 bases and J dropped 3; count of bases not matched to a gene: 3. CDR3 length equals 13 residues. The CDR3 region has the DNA TGTGCCAGCAGTGAAGGACAGGACACTGAAGCTTTCTTT. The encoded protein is CASSEGQDTEAFF.

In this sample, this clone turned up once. CDR3 sequence: CASSMAGELFF. In nucleotides, the CDR3 is TGTGCCAGCTCGATGGCCGGGGAGCTGTTTTTT. V is TRBV5-4 and J is TRBJ2-2; D ambiguous. V lost 7 bases, J lost 6 bases, and 7 bases lay in between. CDR3 length: 11 amino acids. Germline V gene sequence: CDR1 SGHNT, CDR2 YYREEE (reference sequence).

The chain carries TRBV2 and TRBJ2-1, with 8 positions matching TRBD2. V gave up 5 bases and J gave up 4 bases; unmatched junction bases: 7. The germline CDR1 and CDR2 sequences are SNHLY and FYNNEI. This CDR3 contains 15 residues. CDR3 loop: CASSSTSELYNEQFF. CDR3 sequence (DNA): TGTGCCAGCAGTTCGACTAGCGAACTATACAATGAGCAGTTCTTC.

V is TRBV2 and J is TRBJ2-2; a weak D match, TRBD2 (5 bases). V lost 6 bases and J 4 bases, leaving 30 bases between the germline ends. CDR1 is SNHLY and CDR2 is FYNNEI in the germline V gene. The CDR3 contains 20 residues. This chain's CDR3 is CASSDPGGRTTLGSTGELFF. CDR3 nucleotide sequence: TGTGCCAGCAGCGATCCCGGAGGCAGGACGACTCTTGGATCCACCGGGGAGCTGTTTTTT.

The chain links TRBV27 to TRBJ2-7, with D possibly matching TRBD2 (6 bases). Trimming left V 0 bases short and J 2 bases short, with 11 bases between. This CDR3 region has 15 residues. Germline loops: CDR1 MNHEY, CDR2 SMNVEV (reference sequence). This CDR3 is CASSLSPGVPYEQYF. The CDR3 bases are TGTGCCAGCAGTTTATCCCCGGGGGTCCCCTACGAGCAGTACTTC.

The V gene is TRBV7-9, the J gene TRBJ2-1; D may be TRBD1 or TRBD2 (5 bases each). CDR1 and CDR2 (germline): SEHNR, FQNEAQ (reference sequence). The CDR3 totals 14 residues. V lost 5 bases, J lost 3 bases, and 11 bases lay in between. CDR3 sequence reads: CASSRGFDYNEQFF. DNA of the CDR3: TGTGCCAGCAGCCGGGGCTTCGACTACAATGAGCAGTTCTTC.

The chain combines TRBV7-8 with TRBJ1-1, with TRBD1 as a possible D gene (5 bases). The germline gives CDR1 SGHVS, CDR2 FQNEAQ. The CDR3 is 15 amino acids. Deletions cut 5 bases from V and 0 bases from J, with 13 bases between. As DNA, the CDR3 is TGTGCCAGCAGCGAAACAGGTACTGTGAACACTGAAGCTTTCTTT. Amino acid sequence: CASSETGTVNTEAFF.

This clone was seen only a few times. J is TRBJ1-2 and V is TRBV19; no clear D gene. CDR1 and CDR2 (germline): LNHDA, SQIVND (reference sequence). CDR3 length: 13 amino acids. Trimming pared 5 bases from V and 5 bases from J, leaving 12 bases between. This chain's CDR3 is CASSPTMNYGYTF. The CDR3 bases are TGTGCCAGTAGTCCGACAATGAATTATGGCTACACCTTC.

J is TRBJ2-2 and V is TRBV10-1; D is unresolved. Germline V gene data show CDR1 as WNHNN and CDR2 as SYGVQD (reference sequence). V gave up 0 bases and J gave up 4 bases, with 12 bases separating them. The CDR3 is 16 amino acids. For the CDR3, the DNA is TGCGCCAGCAGTGAGTCCGTTGCTTCCCTCACCGGGGAGCTGTTTTTT. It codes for CASSESVASLTGELFF.

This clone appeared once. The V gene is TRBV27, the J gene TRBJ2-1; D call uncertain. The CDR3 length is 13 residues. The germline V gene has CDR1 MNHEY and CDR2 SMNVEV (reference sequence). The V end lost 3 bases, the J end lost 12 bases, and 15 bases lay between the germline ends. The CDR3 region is CASSLSGWHGQFF. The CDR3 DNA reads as TGTGCCAGCAGTTTGTCGGGTTGGCATGGGCAGTTCTTC.

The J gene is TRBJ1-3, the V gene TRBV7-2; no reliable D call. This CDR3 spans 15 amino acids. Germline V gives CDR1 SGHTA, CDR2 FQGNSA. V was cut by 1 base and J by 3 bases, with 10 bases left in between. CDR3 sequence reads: CASSLVGLLGNTIYF. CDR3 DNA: TGTGCCAGCAGCTTAGTGGGCCTGCTTGGAAACACCATATATTTT.

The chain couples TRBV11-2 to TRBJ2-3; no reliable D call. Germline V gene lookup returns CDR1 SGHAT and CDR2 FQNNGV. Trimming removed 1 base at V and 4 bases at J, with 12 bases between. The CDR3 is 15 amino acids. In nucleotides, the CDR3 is TGTGCCAGCAGCTTAGTCGGTGGGTACGCAGATACGCAGTATTTT. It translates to CASSLVGGYADTQYF.

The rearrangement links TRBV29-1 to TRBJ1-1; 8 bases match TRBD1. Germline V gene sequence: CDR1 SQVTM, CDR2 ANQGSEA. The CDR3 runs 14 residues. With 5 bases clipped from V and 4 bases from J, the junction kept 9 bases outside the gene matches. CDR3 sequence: CSVQTGAVVTEAFF. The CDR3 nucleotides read TGCAGCGTTCAGACAGGGGCGGTCGTCACTGAAGCTTTCTTT.

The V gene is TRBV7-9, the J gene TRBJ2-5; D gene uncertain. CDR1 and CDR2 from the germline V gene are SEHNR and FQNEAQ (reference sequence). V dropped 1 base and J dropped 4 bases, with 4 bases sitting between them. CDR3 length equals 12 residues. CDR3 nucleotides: TGTGCCAGCAGCTTAGAGACAGAGACCCAGTACTTC. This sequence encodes CASSLETETQYF.

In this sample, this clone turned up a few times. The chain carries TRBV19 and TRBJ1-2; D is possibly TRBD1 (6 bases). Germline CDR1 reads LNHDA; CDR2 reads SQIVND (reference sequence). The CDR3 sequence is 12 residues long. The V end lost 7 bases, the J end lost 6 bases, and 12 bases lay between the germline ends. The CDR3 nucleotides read TGTGCCAGTACACAGGGATTCGATGGCTACACCTTC. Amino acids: CASTQGFDGYTF.

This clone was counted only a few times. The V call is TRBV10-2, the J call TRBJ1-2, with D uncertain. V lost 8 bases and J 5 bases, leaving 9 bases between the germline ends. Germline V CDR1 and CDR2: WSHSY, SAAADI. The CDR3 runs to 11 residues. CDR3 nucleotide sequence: TGCGCCAGCGGAGGACTTTATGGCTACACCTTC. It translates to CASGGLYGYTF.

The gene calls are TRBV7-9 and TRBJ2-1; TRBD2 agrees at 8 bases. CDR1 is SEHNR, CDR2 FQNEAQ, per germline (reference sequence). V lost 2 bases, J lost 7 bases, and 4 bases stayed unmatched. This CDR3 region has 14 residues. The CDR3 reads CASSLKTSVNEQFF. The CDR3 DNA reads TGTGCCAGCAGCTTAAAGACTAGCGTGAATGAGCAGTTCTTC.

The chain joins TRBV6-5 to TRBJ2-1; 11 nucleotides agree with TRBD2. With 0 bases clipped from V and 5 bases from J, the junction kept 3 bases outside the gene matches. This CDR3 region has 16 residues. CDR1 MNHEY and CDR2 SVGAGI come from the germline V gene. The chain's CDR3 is CASSYSTSGINNEQFF. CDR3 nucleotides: TGTGCCAGCAGTTACTCGACTAGCGGGATTAACAATGAGCAGTTCTTC.

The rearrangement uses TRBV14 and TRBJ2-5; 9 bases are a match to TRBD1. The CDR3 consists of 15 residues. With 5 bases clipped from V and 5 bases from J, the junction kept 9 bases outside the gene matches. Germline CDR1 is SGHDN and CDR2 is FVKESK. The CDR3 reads CASSGGTGGAETQYF. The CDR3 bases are TGTGCCAGCAGCGGGGGTACAGGGGGCGCGGAGACCCAGTACTTC.